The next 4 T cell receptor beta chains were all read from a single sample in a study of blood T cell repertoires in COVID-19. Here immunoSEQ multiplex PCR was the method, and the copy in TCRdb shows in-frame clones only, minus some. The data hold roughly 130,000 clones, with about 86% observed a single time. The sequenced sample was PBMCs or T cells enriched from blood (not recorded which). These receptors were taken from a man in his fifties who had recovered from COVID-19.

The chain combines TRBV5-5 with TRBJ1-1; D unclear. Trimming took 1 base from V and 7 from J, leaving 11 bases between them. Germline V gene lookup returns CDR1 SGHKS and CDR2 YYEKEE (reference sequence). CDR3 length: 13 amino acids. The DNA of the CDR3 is TGTGCCAGCAGCTTGTCCCCCCATAGTGAAGCTTTCTTT. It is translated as CASSLSPHSEAFF.

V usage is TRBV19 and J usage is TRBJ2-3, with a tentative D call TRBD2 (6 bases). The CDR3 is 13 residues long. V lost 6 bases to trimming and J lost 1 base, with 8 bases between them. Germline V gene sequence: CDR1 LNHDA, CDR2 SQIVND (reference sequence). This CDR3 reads CASRGTGTDTQYF. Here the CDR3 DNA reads TGTGCCAGTAGAGGGACTGGCACAGATACGCAGTATTTT.

CDR3 region: CASSLGGSGAQGDTQYF. As DNA, the CDR3 is TGTGCCAGCAGCTTGGGGGGTAGCGGGGCTCAGGGAGATACGCAGTATTTT. The chain combines TRBV5-4 with TRBJ2-3; the match to TRBD2 covers 8 bases. CDR3 length equals 17 residues. V gave up 0 bases and J gave up 5 bases; unmatched junction bases: 11. Germline-derived CDR1 and CDR2 are SGHNT and YYREEE (reference sequence).

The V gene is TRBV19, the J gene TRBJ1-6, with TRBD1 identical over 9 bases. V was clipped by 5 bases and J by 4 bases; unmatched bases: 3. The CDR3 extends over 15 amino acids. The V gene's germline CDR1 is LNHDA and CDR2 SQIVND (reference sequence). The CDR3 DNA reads TGTGCCAGTAGTTCGGGACAGGGATATAATTCACCCCTCCACTTT. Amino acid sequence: CASSSGQGYNSPLHF.